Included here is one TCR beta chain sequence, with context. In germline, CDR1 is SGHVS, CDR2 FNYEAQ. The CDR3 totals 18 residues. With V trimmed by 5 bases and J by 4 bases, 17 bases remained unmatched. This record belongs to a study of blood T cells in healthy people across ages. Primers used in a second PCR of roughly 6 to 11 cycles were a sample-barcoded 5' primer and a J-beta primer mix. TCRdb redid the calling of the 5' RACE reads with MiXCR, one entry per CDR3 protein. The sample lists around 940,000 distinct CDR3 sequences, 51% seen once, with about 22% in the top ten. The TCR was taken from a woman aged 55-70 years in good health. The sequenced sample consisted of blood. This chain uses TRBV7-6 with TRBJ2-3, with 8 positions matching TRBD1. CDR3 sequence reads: CASSPTSWTGPKADTQYF. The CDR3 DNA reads TGTGCCAGCAGCCCAACGAGCTGGACAGGGCCAAAGGCAGATACGCAGTATTTT.